This T cell receptor (beta chain) was recovered during a study of T cell responses to AZD1222 COVID-19 vaccine. Assay used: immunoSEQ multiplex PCR; TCRdb lists only in-frame clones, some missing. The sample has over 120,000 clones, around 84% seen once. The CDR3 runs 14 residues. CDR1 is SGHNT, CDR2 YENEEA, per germline. V dropped 5 bases and J dropped 3; count of bases not matched to a gene: 5. There are a few counts of this clone. The sequence derives from an adult who received the AZD1222 COVID-19 vaccine. The sequencing used peripheral blood, collected 28 days after the second AZD1222 dose. The chain joins TRBV11-3 to TRBJ2-7; 9 nucleotides agree with TRBD1. The CDR3 spells CASSRTGAFYEQYF. The CDR3 nucleotides read TGTGCCAGCAGCCGGACAGGGGCTTTCTACGAGCAGTACTTC.